A single sample is the source of the 22 T cell receptor beta chains below, sequenced in a study of T-cell reconstitution after alpha-beta-depleted transplantation in children. This sample's TCRbeta library carried unique molecular identifier barcodes. From the PCR reads, TCRdb called clonotypes with MiXCR, one entry per CDR3 protein. The repertoire consists of approximately 590,000 distinct CDR3 sequences, with about 10% occurring once and the leading ten covering roughly 4%. Sequenced here: PBMCs from the stem cell graft donor, sampled from the stem cell graft. The receptors were sampled from a human donor who donated a stem cell graft to a child with acute myeloid leukemia.

The rearrangement uses TRBV5-5 and TRBJ2-7; TRBD1 matches at 10 bases. The germline gives CDR1 SGHKS, CDR2 YYEKEE (reference sequence). J gave up 3 bases and V 4 bases, and 7 bases lay outside the gene matches. The CDR3 extends over 15 amino acids. CDR3 in amino acids: CASSVRDRGYYEQYF. CDR3 nucleotide sequence: TGTGCCAGCAGCGTCCGGGACAGGGGTTACTACGAGCAGTACTTC.

There are many counts of this clonotype. This rearrangement joins TRBV29-1 to TRBJ2-7; TRBD1 agrees at 9 bases. The CDR3 is made up of 14 amino acids. CDR1 is SQVTM, CDR2 ANQGSEA, per germline. Trimming took 5 bases from V and 2 from J; bases not matched to a gene: 7. CDR3 DNA: TGCAGCGTTACCAGACAGGGGGGCACCTACGAGCAGTACTTC. This gives the protein CSVTRQGGTYEQYF.

This clonotype was counted ten times or more. This chain uses TRBV24-1 with TRBJ2-3; possibly TRBD2 for D (7 bases). V was clipped by 9 bases and J by 4 bases, with 19 bases between them. The CDR3 has 15 residues. The germline gives CDR1 KGHDR, CDR2 SFDVKD. The CDR3, as DNA: TGTGCCACCGCCGACCCCGGGGGGCCTGCAGATACGCAGTATTTT. Translation gives CATADPGGPADTQYF.

For this clonotype: One junction end does not reproduce the germline sequence, and a read error may be involved. The DNA for the CDR3 is TGCTGTGCTAGTAGGCTAGCGGGAGGGACCGGGGAGCTGTTTTTT. Translation: CCASRLAGGTGELFF. The chain recombines TRBV20-1 with TRBJ2-2; 12 bases match TRBD2. The CDR3 runs to 15 residues. Germline V gene sequence: CDR1 DFQATT, CDR2 SNEGSKA (reference sequence).

Written as DNA, the CDR3 is TGTGCCAGCAGCTTGGTATATAAAGAGACCCAGTACTTC. Translated, it gives CASSLVYKETQYF. The chain carries TRBV5-8 and TRBJ2-5; D remains unclear. The germline V and J ends were trimmed by 0 bases and 3 bases, with 6 bases remaining between them. CDR1 is SGHTS and CDR2 is YDEGEE in the germline V gene. CDR3 length: 13 amino acids.

There are a few counts of this clonotype. The chain recombines TRBV4-2 with TRBJ1-1, with D perhaps TRBD1 (5 bases). The CDR3 covers 14 residues. V was pared by 3 bases and J by 4 bases, with 12 bases between. Per germline, CDR1 LGHNA and CDR2 YNFKEQ. The CDR3 is CASSHPQGGTEAFF. The DNA for the CDR3 is TGTGCCAGCAGCCATCCCCAGGGAGGCACTGAAGCTTTCTTT.

This clonotype came up a few times. The chain links TRBV3-1 to TRBJ2-7; D possibly corresponds to TRBD1 (5 bases). Trimming removed 3 bases at V and 4 bases at J, with 10 bases between. CDR1 LGHDT and CDR2 YNNKEL come from the germline V gene (reference sequence). The CDR3 contains 13 residues. CDR3 residues: CASSQITGYEQYF. DNA for the CDR3: TGTGCCAGCAGCCAGATAACAGGTTACGAGCAGTACTTC.

V and J are TRBV27 and TRBJ2-5; the D is unclear. The V and J ends lost 5 bases and 2 bases respectively, with 9 bases between them. Germline V CDR1 and CDR2: MNHEY, SMNVEV (reference sequence). The CDR3 is 13 residues long. The CDR3, as DNA: TGTGCCAGCAGTCCTAACGAACAAGAGACCCAGTACTTC. Protein sequence: CASSPNEQETQYF.

The chain is built from TRBV12-3 or TRBV12-4 and TRBJ2-5, with 9 positions matching TRBD1. The J segment lost 2 bases and the V segment lost 6 bases, leaving 10 bases of the junction unmatched. This CDR3 has 16 amino acids. The CDR3 coding sequence is TGTGCCAGCAGCCGCCGGGACAGGGATTATCAAGAGACCCAGTACTTC. Translated, it gives CASSRRDRDYQETQYF.

This clonotype was seen a handful of times. The chain carries TRBV5-5 and TRBJ2-2; D perhaps matches TRBD1 (5 bases). V lost 3 bases and J 6 bases, leaving 9 bases between the germline ends. The CDR3 is 13 amino acids. CDR1 and CDR2 (germline): SGHKS, YYEKEE (reference sequence). The DNA of the CDR3 is TGTGCCAGCAGCTCGATAGGGGCCGGGGAGCTGTTTTTT. Its translation is CASSSIGAGELFF.

A few counts support this clonotype. The genes are TRBV10-3 and TRBJ1-1; D may be TRBD1 (5 bases). This CDR3 spans 13 amino acids. Germline V gene sequence: CDR1 ENHRY, CDR2 SYGVKD. Trimming removed 5 bases from V and 11 bases from J, with 18 bases in between. The chain's CDR3 is CAISLGTDSGAFF. As DNA, the CDR3 is TGTGCCATCAGTCTGGGAACCGACAGCGGCGCTTTCTTT.

V usage is TRBV7-9 and J usage is TRBJ2-3; 7 nucleotides agree with TRBD1. V trimming: 10 bases; J trimming: 6 bases; junction bases outside the gene matches: 13. This CDR3 has 14 residues. Germline lookup yields CDR1 SEHNR and CDR2 FQNEAQ (reference sequence). The CDR3 is CAIPQEGGADTQYF. The CDR3 nucleotides read TGTGCCATCCCCCAAGAAGGGGGCGCGGATACGCAGTATTTT.

V is TRBV20-1 and J is TRBJ2-1; the D gene is possibly TRBD2 (6 bases). Deletions cut 6 bases from V and 6 bases from J, with 24 bases between. This CDR3 is built from 16 residues. The germline V gene encodes CDR1 DFQATT and CDR2 SNEGSKA (reference sequence). The CDR3 loop reads CSASYPEGRRGNEQFF. CDR3 DNA sequence: TGCAGTGCGTCCTACCCGGAGGGCCGGCGGGGCAATGAGCAGTTCTTC.

This clonotype was counted between two and nine times. The CDR3 nucleotides are TGTGCCAGCAGCCAGAGTGGGCCCCAGATTAGTTATTGGTTCTTC. As protein: CASSQSGPQISYWFF. The chain carries TRBV3-1 and TRBJ2-1; D is unclear. Germline V gives CDR1 LGHDT, CDR2 YNNKEL (reference sequence). Between the trimmed V and J ends, which lost 3 bases and 15 bases, there was a span of 24 bases. The CDR3 runs to 15 residues.

Ten or more counts support this clonotype. This chain uses TRBV5-1 with TRBJ2-7; a possible D gene is TRBD2 (5 bases). This CDR3 contains 18 residues. With 4 bases removed from V and 5 bases from J, the gap between germline ends came to 28 bases. CDR1 is SGHRS, CDR2 YFSETQ, per germline. CDR3 in amino acids: CASSLGVSPTGIKNEQYF. The CDR3 DNA sequence: TGCGCCAGCAGCCTGGGAGTTTCCCCCACCGGGATCAAAAACGAGCAGTACTTC.

Comments on this clonotype: The junction and the germline gene differ at one end; a read error may be behind it. The J gene is TRBJ2-3, the V gene TRBV3-1; no firm D call. The CDR3 is 16 amino acids. Germline V gives CDR1 LGHDT, CDR2 YNNKEL (reference sequence). CDR3 amino acids: CASSRTTKAPRDTRYF. CDR3 sequence (DNA): TGTGCCAGCAGCCGGACCACAAAGGCCCCCCGAGATACGCGGTATTTT.

This clonotype was found many times. The CDR3 region is CASSRPGETQYF. CDR3 nucleotides: TGTGCCAGCAGCCGTCCGGGTGAGACCCAGTACTTC. The rearrangement joins TRBV7-2 to TRBJ2-5; D remains ambiguous. The germline gives CDR1 SGHTA, CDR2 FQGNSA. Trimming left V 5 bases short and J 5 bases short, with 9 bases between. The CDR3 is made up of 12 amino acids.

This clonotype was detected only a few times. The chain is built from TRBV20-1 and TRBJ1-1, with D perhaps TRBD1 (5 bases). The CDR3 is made up of 14 amino acids. CDR1 DFQATT and CDR2 SNEGSKA come from the germline V gene (reference sequence). Trimming stripped 3 bases from V and 0 bases from J, with 11 bases between. CDR3 coding DNA: TGCAGTGCTAGCCCGGGACGAATGAACACTGAAGCTTTCTTT. Translated: CSASPGRMNTEAFF.

This chain joins TRBV18 and TRBJ2-5, with D perhaps TRBD1 or TRBD2 (5 bases each). The V gene lost 3 bases and the J gene lost 1 base, with 12 bases spanning the gap. The CDR3 contains 15 residues. Looked up from germline, CDR1 is KGHSH and CDR2 is LQKENI. CDR3 in DNA: TGTGCCAGCTCACCCGGGACCAGGGTCCAAGAGACCCAGTACTTC. Translating it yields CASSPGTRVQETQYF. Using reference TRBV18 and TRBJ2-5 for the parts outside the CDR3, the full variable domain is NAGVMQNPRHLVRRRGQEARLRCSPMKGHSHVYWYRQLPEEGLKFMVYLQKENIIDESGMPKERFSAEFPKEGPSILRIQQVVRGDSAAYFCASSPGTRVQETQYFGPGTRLLVL.

The V call is TRBV10-3, the J call TRBJ1-1, with TRBD1 matching 7 bases. Germline lookup yields CDR1 ENHRY and CDR2 SYGVKD. With V trimmed by 4 bases and J by 1 base, 9 bases remained unmatched. The CDR3 is made up of 16 amino acids. CDR3: CAISASRDRGNTEAFF. Written as DNA, the CDR3 is TGTGCCATCAGTGCGTCCCGGGACAGAGGGAACACTGAAGCTTTCTTT.

This clonotype showed up just once. At one boundary the junction diverges from the germline segment, which might be a read error. This chain uses TRBV3-1 with TRBJ1-1; the D gene is possibly TRBD1 (5 bases). Germline loops: CDR1 LGHDT, CDR2 YNNKEL (reference sequence). The CDR3 is 15 residues long. CDR3 region: CACSQGALGDTEAFF. CDR3 bases: TGTGCCTGCAGCCAAGGGGCCCTAGGGGACACTGAAGCTTTCTTT.

This clonotype was detected a few times. The chain recombines TRBV20-1 with TRBJ1-1; D might be TRBD1 (5 bases). This CDR3 has 14 residues. Deletions cut 3 bases from V and 5 bases from J, with 16 bases between. CDR1 is DFQATT, CDR2 SNEGSKA, per germline (reference sequence). The CDR3: CSASRQGMRTEAFF. Here the CDR3 DNA reads TGCAGTGCTAGTCGGCAGGGCATGAGAACTGAAGCTTTCTTT.